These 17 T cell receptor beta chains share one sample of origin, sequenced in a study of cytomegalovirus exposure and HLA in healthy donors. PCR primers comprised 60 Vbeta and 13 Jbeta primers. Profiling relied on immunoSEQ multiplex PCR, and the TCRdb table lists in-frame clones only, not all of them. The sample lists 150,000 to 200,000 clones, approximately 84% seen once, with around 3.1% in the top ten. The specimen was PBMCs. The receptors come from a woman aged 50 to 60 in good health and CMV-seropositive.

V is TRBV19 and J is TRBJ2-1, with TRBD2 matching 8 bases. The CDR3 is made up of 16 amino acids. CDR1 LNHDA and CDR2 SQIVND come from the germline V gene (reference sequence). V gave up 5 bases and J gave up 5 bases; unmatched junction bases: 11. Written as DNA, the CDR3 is TGTGCCAGTAGTCCCCTAAGCGGACTAGCTGACAATGAGCAGTTCTTC. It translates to CASSPLSGLADNEQFF.

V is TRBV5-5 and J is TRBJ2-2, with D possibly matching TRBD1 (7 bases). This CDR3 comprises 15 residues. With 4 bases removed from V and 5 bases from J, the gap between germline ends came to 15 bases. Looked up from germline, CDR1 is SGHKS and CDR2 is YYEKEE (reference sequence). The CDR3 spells CASSPAGGRTGELFF. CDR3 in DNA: TGTGCCAGCAGCCCGGCAGGGGGGAGGACCGGGGAGCTGTTTTTT.

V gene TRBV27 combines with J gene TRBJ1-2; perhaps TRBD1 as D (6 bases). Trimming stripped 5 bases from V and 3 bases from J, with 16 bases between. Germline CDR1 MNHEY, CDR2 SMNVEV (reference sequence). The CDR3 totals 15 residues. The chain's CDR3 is CASSPRPQGDYGYTF. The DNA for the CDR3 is TGTGCCAGCAGTCCCCGCCCACAGGGAGACTATGGCTACACCTTC.

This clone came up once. The CDR3 coding sequence is TGTGCCTGGGTGGGGGCCAGCCGGGAGACCCAGTACTTC. This sequence encodes CAWVGASRETQYF. The chain joins TRBV30 to TRBJ2-5; D may be TRBD1 (6 bases). Between the trimmed V and J ends, which lost 5 bases and 5 bases, there was a span of 15 bases. Germline CDR1 GTSNPN, CDR2 SVGIG (reference sequence). The CDR3 loop spans 13 amino acids.

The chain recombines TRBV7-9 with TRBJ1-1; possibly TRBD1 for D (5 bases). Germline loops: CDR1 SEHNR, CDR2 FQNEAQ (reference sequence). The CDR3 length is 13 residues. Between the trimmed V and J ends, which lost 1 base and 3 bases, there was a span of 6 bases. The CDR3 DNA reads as TGTGCCAGCAGCTTAGAAGGGGACACTGAAGCTTTCTTT. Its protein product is CASSLEGDTEAFF.

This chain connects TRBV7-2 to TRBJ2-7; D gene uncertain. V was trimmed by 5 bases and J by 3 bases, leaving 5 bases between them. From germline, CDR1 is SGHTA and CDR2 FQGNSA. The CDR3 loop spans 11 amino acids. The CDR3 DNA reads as TGTGCCAGCAGCCCGTACTACGAGCAGTACTTC. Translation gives CASSPYYEQYF.

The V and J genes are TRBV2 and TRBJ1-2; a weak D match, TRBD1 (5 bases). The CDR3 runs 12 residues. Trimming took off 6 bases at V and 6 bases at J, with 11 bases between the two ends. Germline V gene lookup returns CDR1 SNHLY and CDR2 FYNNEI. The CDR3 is CASRTGSDGYTF. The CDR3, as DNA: TGTGCCAGCAGAACAGGTTCGGATGGCTACACCTTC.

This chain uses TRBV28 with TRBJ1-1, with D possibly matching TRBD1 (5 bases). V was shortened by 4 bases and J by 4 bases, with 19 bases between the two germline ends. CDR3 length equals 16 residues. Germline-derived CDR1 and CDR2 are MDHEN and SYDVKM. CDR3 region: CASSSPDSIRGTEAFF. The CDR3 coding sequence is TGTGCCAGCAGTTCACCCGACAGTATCCGAGGCACTGAAGCTTTCTTT.

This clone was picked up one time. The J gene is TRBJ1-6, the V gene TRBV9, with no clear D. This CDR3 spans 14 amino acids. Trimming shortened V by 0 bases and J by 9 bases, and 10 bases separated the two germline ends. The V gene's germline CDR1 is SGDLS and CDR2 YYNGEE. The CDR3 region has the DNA TGTGCCAGCAGCGTAGGACATGCCACTTCACCCCTCCACTTT. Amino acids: CASSVGHATSPLHF. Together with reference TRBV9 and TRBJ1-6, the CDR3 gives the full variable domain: DSGVTQTPKHLITATGQRVTLRCSPRSGDLSVYWYQQSLDQGLQFLIQYYNGEERAKGNILERFSAQQFPDLHSELNLSSLELGDSALYFCASSVGHATSPLHFGNGTRLTVT.

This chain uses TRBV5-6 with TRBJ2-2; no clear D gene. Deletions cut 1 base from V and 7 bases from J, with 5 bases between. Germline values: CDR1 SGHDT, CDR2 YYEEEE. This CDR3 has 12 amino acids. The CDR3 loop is CASSLPVGELFF. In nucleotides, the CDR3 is TGTGCCAGCAGCTTGCCGGTCGGGGAGCTGTTTTTT. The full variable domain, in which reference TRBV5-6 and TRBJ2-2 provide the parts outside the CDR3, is DAGVTQSPTHLIKTRGQQVTLRCSPKSGHDTVSWYQQALGQGPQFIFQYYEEEERQRGNFPDRFSGHQFPNYSSELNVNALLLGDSALYLCASSLPVGELFFGEGSRLTVL.

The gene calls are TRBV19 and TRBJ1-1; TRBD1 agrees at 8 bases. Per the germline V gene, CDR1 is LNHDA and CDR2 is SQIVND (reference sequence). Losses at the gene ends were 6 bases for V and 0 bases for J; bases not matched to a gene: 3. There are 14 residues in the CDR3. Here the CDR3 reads CASSPGQVNTEAFF. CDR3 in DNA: TGTGCCAGTAGCCCGGGACAGGTGAACACTGAAGCTTTCTTT. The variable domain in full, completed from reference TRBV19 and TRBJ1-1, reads DGGITQSPKYLFRKEGQNVTLSCEQNLNHDAMYWYRQDPGQGLRLIYYSQIVNDFQKGDIAEGYSVSREKKESFPLTVTSAQKNPTAFYLCASSPGQVNTEAFFGQGTRLTVV.

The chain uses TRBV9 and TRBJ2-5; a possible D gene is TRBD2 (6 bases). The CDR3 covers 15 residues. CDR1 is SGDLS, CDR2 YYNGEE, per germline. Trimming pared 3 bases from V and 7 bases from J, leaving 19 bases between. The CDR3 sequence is CASSEGGPGEGTQYF. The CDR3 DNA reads TGTGCCAGCAGCGAAGGAGGGCCGGGAGAGGGGACCCAGTACTTC.

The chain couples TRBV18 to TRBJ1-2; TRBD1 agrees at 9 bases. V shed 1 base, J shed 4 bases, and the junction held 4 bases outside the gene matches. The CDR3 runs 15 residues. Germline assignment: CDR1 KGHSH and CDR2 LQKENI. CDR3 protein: CASSPQGQGGYGYTF. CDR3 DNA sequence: TGTGCCAGCTCACCACAGGGACAGGGAGGCTATGGCTACACCTTC.

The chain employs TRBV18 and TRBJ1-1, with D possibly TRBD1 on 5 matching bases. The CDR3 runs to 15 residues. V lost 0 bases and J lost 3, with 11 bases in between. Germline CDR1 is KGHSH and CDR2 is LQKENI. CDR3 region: CASSPPSVRDTEAFF. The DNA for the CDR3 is TGTGCCAGCTCACCACCGTCAGTCAGGGACACTGAAGCTTTCTTT.

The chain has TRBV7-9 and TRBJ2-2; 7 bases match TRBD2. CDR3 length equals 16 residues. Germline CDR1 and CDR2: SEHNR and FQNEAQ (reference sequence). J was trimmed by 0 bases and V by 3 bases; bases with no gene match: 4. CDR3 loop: CASSLYGGANTGELFF. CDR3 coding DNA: TGTGCCAGCAGCTTGTATGGGGGGGCGAACACCGGGGAGCTGTTTTTT.

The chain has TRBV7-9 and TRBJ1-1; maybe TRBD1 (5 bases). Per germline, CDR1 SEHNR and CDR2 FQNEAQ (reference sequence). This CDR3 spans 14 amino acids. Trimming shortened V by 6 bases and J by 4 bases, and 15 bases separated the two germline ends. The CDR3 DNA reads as TGTGCCAGCAGGGAAAGGGGTTTCGGCACTGAAGCTTTCTTT. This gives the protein CASRERGFGTEAFF.

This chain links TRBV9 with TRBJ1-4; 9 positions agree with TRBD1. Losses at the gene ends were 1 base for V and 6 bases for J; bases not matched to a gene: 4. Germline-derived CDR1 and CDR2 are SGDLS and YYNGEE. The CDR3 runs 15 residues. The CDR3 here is CASSVRGQGDEKLFF. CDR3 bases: TGTGCCAGCAGCGTAAGGGGACAGGGTGATGAAAAACTGTTTTTT.